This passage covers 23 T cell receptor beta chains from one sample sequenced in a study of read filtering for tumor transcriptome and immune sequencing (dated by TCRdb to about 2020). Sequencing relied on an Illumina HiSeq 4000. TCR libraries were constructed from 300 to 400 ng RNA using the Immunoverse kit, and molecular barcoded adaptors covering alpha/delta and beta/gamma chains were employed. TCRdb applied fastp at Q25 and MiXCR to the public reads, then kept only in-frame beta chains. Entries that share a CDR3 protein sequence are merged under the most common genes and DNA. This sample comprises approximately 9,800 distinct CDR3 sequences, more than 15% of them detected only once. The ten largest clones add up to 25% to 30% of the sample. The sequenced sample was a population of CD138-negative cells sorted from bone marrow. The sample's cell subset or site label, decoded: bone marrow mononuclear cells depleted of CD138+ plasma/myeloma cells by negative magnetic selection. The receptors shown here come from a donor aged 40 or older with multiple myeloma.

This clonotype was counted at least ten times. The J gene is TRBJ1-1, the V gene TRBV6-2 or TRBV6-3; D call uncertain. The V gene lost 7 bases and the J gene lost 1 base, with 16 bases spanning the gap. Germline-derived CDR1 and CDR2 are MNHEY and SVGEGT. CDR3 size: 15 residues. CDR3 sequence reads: CASILTDSPNTEAFF. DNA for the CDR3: TGTGCCAGCATTCTGACGGATTCCCCGAACACTGAAGCTTTCTTT.

CDR3 DNA sequence: TGTGCCATCAGGAACGGGACTAGCGGGAGCCCAGATACGCAGTATTTT. This sequence encodes CAIRNGTSGSPDTQYF. The chain links TRBV10-3 to TRBJ2-3; 14 nucleotides agree with TRBD2. Per germline, CDR1 ENHRY and CDR2 SYGVKD. V gave up 6 bases and J gave up 4 bases; unmatched junction bases: 6. The CDR3 runs 16 residues.

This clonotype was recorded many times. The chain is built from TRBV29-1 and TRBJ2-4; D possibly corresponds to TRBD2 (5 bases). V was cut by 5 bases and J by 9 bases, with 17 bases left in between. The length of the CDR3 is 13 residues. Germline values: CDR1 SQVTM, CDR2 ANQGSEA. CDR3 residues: CSVRGRGGGIQYF. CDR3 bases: TGCAGCGTTCGCGGACGCGGAGGAGGCATTCAGTACTTC.

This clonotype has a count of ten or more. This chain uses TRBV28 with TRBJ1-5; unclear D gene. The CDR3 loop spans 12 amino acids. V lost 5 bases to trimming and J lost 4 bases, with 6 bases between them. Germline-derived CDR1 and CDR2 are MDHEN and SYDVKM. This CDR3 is CASSTGNQPQHF. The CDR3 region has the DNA TGTGCCAGCAGTACGGGGAATCAGCCCCAGCATTTT.

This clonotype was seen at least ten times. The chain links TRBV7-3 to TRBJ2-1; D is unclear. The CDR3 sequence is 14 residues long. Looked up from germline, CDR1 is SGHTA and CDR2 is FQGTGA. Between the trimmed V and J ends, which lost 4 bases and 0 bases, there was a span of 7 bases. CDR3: CASSSGTSYNEQFF. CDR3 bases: TGTGCCAGCAGCTCCGGTACCTCCTACAATGAGCAGTTCTTC.

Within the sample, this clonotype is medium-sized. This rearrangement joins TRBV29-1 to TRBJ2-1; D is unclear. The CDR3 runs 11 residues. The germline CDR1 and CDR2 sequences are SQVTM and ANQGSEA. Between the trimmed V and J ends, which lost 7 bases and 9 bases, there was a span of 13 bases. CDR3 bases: TGCAGCGCGAGAGAGAATTCTGAGCAGTTCTTC. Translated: CSARENSEQFF.

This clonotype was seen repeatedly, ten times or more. For the CDR3, the DNA is TGTGCCAGCAGCTTAGCGCGGGGGGGCAGAGAGACCCAGTACTTC. Protein sequence: CASSLARGGRETQYF. The chain couples TRBV7-2 to TRBJ2-5, with 9 bases lining up with TRBD2. The germline V gene has CDR1 SGHTA and CDR2 FQGNSA. CDR3 length equals 15 residues. The J segment lost 4 bases and the V segment lost 0 bases, leaving 3 bases of the junction unmatched.

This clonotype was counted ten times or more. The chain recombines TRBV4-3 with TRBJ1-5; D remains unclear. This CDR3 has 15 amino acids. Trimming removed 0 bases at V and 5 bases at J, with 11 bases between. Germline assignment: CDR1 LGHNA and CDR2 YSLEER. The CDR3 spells CASSQDYGGDQPQHF. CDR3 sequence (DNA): TGCGCCAGCAGCCAAGATTACGGCGGGGATCAGCCCCAGCATTTT.

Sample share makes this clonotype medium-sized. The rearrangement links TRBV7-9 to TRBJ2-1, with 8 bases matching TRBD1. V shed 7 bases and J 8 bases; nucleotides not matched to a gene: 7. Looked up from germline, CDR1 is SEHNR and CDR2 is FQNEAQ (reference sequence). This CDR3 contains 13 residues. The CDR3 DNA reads TGTGCCAGCAACCGCGACAGGGGCGATGAGCAGTTCTTC. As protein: CASNRDRGDEQFF.

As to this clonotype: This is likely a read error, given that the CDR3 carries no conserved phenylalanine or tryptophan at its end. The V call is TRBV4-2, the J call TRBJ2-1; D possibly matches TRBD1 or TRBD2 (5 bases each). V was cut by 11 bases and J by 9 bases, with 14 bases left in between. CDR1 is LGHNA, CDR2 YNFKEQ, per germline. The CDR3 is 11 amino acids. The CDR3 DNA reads TGTGCCGCCGAGAGGGGCGGTGAGCAGTTCCTC. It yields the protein CAAERGGEQFL.

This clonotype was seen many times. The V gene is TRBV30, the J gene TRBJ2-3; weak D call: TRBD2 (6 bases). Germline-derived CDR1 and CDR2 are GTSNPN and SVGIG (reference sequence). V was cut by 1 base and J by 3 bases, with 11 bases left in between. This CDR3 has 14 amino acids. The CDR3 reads CAWSAGVGTDTQYF. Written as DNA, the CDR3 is TGTGCCTGGAGTGCGGGAGTAGGGACAGATACGCAGTATTTT. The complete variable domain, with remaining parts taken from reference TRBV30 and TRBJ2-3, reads SQTIHQWPATLVQPVGSPLSLECTVEGTSNPNLYWYRQAAGRGLQLLFYSVGIGQISSEVPQNLSASRPQDRQFILSSKKLLLSDSGFYLCAWSAGVGTDTQYFGPGTRLTVL.

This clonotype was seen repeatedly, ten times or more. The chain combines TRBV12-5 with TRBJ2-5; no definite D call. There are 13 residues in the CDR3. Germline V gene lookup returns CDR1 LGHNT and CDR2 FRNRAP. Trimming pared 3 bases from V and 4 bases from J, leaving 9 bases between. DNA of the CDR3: TGTGCTAGTGGTTTCCTTAGAGGAGAGACCCAGTACTTC. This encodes CASGFLRGETQYF.

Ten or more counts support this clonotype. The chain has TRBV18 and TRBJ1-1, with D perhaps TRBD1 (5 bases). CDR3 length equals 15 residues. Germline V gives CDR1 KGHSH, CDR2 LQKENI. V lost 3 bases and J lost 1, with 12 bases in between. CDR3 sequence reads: CASSPAGTANTEAFF. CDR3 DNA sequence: TGTGCCAGCTCACCCGCCGGGACGGCGAACACTGAAGCTTTCTTT.

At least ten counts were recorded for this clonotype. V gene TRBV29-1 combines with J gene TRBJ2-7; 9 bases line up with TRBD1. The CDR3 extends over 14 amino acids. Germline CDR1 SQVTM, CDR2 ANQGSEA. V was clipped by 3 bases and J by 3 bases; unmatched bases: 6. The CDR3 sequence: CSVEEDRGGYEQYF. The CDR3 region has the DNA TGCAGCGTTGAGGAGGACAGGGGCGGCTACGAGCAGTACTTC.

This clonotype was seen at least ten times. The DNA of the CDR3 is TGTGCCAGCAGCCCCTCCACCGGGAGGACCACAGATACGCAGTATTTT. It yields the protein CASSPSTGRTTDTQYF. J is TRBJ2-3 and V is TRBV7-8; 7 bases fit TRBD2. Trimming removed 5 bases from V and 2 bases from J; junction bases left unmatched: 10. CDR1 is SGHVS and CDR2 is FQNEAQ in the germline V gene. This CDR3 has 16 residues.

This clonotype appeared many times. The CDR3 DNA sequence: TGTGCCAGCAGCTTACAGTCTAGCGGACGCTACGAGCAGTACTTC. Translation: CASSLQSSGRYEQYF. The genes are TRBV7-3 and TRBJ2-7; 7 nucleotides line up with TRBD2. Germline-derived CDR1 and CDR2 are SGHTA and FQGTGA. V lost 2 bases to trimming and J lost 3 bases; unmatched junction nucleotides: 7. The length of the CDR3 is 15 residues.

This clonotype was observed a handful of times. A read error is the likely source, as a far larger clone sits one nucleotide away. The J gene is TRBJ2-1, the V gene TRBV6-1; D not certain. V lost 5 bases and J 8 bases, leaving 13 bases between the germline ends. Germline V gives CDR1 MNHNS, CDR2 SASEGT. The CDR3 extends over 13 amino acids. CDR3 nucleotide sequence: TGTGCCAGCAGTTATAGTAGGGCCGATGAGCAGTTCTTC. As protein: CASSYSRADEQFF.

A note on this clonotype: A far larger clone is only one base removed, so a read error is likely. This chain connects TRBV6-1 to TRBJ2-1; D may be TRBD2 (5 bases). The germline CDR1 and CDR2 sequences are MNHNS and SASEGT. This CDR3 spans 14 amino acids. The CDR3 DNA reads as TGTGCCAGCACCCCCTCGGGGTTCGGCAATGAGCAGCTCTTC. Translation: CASTPSGFGNEQLF.

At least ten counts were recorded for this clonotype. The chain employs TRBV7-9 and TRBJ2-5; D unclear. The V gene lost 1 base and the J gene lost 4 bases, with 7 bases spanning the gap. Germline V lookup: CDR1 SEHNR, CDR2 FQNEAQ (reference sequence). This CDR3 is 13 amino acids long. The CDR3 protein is CASSLDTGETQYF. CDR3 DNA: TGTGCCAGCAGCTTAGACACGGGAGAGACCCAGTACTTC.

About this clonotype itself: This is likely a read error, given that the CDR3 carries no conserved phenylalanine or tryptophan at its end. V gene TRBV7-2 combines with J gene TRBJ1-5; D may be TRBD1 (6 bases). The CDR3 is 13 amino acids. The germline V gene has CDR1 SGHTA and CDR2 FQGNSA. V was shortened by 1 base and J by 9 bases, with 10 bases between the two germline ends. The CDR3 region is CASSLDRARPQHL. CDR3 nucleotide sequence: TGTGCCAGCAGCTTAGACAGGGCCCGGCCCCAGCATCTT.

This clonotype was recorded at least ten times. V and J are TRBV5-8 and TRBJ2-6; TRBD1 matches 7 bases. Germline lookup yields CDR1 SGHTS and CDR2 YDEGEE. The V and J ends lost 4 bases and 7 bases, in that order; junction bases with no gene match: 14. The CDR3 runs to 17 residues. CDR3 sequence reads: CASSLEQGTNRANVLTF. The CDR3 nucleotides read TGTGCCAGCAGCCTGGAACAGGGGACCAACAGAGCCAACGTCCTGACTTTC.

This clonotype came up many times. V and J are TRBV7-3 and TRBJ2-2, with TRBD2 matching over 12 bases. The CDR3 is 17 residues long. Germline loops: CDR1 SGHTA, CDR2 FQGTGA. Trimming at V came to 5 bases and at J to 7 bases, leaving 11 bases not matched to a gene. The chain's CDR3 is CASSALPGLAGFGELFF. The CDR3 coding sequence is TGTGCCAGCAGCGCCCTGCCGGGACTAGCGGGCTTCGGGGAGCTGTTTTTT.

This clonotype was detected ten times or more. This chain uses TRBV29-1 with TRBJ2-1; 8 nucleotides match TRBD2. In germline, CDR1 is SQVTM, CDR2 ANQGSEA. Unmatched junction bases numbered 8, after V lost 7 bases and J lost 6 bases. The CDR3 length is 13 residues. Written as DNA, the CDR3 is TGCAGCGCACCGGGACTAGTACCCAATGAGCAGTTCTTC. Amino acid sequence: CSAPGLVPNEQFF.